The source of this TCR beta chain is a study of blood T cells in healthy people across ages. In this sample, this clonotype turned up a few times. The antigen is undetermined. Extractions gave at least 6 micrograms of total RNA per sample. Together with a sample-barcoded 5' primer, a J-beta primer mix was included in a second PCR lasting about 7 to 12 cycles. MiXCR, applied by TCRdb to the 5' RACE reads, yields one record per CDR3 protein. This repertoire shows roughly 1 million distinct CDR3 sequences, roughly 24% found once; its top ten account for approximately 0.79%. Study outcomes and limitations: Considered underestimates were the diversity estimates obtained from one million T cells.

Trimming took 3 bases from V and 0 from J; bases not matched to a gene: 7. The germline V gene encodes CDR1 ENHRY and CDR2 SYGVKD. The CDR3 consists of 18 residues. These records were also assigned to another study, of T cells of mothers and their children. Turning to that study: Donation was provided by three healthy Caucasian mothers along with their six children.

This sequence originates from a girl aged 2 to 9 in good health. Sequenced: blood. The chain joins TRBV10-3 to TRBJ2-4; TRBD2 agrees at 11 bases. CDR3 DNA: TGTGCCATCAGTGAAACTAGCGGGGGCCATGTAGCCAAAAACATTCAGTACTTC. Encoded protein: CAISETSGGHVAKNIQYF.